A selection of T cell receptor beta chains follows, all from one sample in a study of T cells after yellow fever vaccination. TCRdb re-called the 5' RACE reads with MiXCR, one entry per CDR3 protein. The profile shows just over 250,000 distinct CDR3 sequences, around 4.9% of them singletons. Specimen: CD4+ T cells sorted from PBMCs, collected on the day of the yellow fever booster vaccination. These receptors were collected from a man younger than 30 who received the YFV17D yellow fever vaccine. Each CDR3 is given with its conserved first and last residue. The D gene is left open where the match is weak. Clone size is not always given. Where it is, it says once, few, many or a class for expanded clones.

J | D | size | V | DNA | CDR3
TRBJ2-7 | NA | NA | TRBV20-1 | TGCAGTGCTAATGAGGCTCCGCACTACGAGCAGTACTTC | CSANEAPHYEQYF
TRBJ2-1 | NA | NA | TRBV24-1 | TGTGCCACCCGAGACAGGTGGAATGAGCAGTTCTTC | CATRDRWNEQFF
TRBJ2-3 | TRBD2 | few | TRBV7-3 | TGTGCCAGCAGCTTCCTAGCGGGGGCCGCTACAGATACGCAGTATTTT | CASSFLAGAATDTQYF
TRBJ1-1 | NA | NA | TRBV12-5 | TGTGCTAGTGGTTTAGAATACACTGAAGCTTTCTTT | CASGLEYTEAFF
TRBJ2-3 | TRBD1 | many | TRBV10-2 | TGCGCCAGCACGGCGACAGGGGGCACAGATACGCAGTATTTT | CASTATGGTDTQYF
TRBJ1-6 | TRBD1 | NA | TRBV18 | TGTGCCAGTTCCGGGACAGTAGATAATTCACCCCTCCACTTT | CASSGTVDNSPLHF
TRBJ2-3 | NA | many | TRBV3-1 | TGTGCCAGCAGCCCCCCCCCTGTCCGGGGGCCGAAGCGAGATGCGCAGTATTTT | CASSPPPVRGPKRDAQYF
TRBJ2-4 | NA | NA | TRBV11-2 | TGTGCCAGCAGCTTCACCCTAGCCAAAAACATTCAGTACTTC | CASSFTLAKNIQYF
TRBJ1-1 | NA | NA | TRBV7-8 | TGTGCCAGCAGCTTACCCACACTGGAAGCTTTCTTT | CASSLPTLEAFF
TRBJ2-1 | TRBD1 | few | TRBV11-1 | TGTGCCAGCAGTGGGGGACAGGGTCGGGAGCAGTTCTTC | CASSGGQGREQFF
TRBJ2-1 | NA | NA | TRBV20-1 | TGCAGTTCCTCCAGAAGGGCCGCCCCCCCCAATGAGCAGTTCTTC | CSSSRRAAPPNEQFF
TRBJ2-2 | TRBD1 | few | TRBV24-1 | TGTGCCACCAGTGATTCACCAGGGGGAACCGCAACCGGGGAGCTGTTTTTT | CATSDSPGGTATGELFF
TRBJ1-4 | TRBD1 | few | TRBV5-4 | TGTGCCAGCAGCTTGGCGGGACAGCCTAATGAAAAACTGTTTTTT | CASSLAGQPNEKLFF
TRBJ1-1 | NA | NA | TRBV18 | TGTGCCAGCTCACCACTGTCAACGAACACTGAAGCTTTCTTT | CASSPLSTNTEAFF
TRBJ2-2 | NA | few | TRBV13 | TGTGCCAGCAGTCCCGCTCCCGGGGAGCTGTTTTTT | CASSPAPGELFF
TRBJ2-1 | TRBD2 | few | TRBV15 | TGTGCCACCAGCAGAGATTCCCTAGCGGCGCTTCACTTC | CATSRDSLAALHF
TRBJ2-4 | NA | few | TRBV5-1 | TGCGCCAGCAGCTTCGACAGGAGACTAGCCAAAAACATTCAGTACTTC | CASSFDRRLAKNIQYF
TRBJ2-3 | TRBD2 | NA | TRBV10-3 | TGTGCCATCAGCGGGGGACTAGCGGGGGGAGGCACGCAGTATTTT | CAISGGLAGGGTQYF
TRBJ2-5 | NA | many | TRBV7-2 | TGTGCCAGCAGCTTAAATATGGCACACCAAGAGACCCAGTACTTC | CASSLNMAHQETQYF
TRBJ1-1 | NA | few | TRBV2 | TGTGCCAGCGGGTGGGAGGGAGGTGAGACTGAAGCTTTCTTT | CASGWEGGETEAFF
TRBJ2-1 | TRBD2 | many | TRBV10-3 | TGTGCCATCAGTGAGCCCGAGCGGGGGGGGTACAATGAGCAGTTCTTC | CAISEPERGGYNEQFF
TRBJ1-2 | NA | NA | TRBV27 | TGTGCCAGCAGTCCGGGTTCCCAAGTGGGAGGCTACACCTTC | CASSPGSQVGGYTF
TRBJ2-3 | TRBD2 | many | TRBV7-2 | TGTGCCAGCAGCCCAACTAGCGGGGTGTCGCAGTATTTT | CASSPTSGVSQYF
TRBJ2-1 | NA | few | TRBV3-1 | TGTGCCAGCAGCACAGACAGGATCGGTACGCAGTTCTTC | CASSTDRIGTQFF
TRBJ1-2 | NA | many | TRBV5-1 | TGCGCCAGCAGCTTGGCCCGGAGGGATTTTAACTATGGCTACACCTTC | CASSLARRDFNYGYTF
TRBJ1-6 | NA | NA | TRBV25-1 | TGTGCCAGCACCAGGGGAAACTCACCCCTCCACTTT | CASTRGNSPLHF
TRBJ2-6 | NA | NA | TRBV5-1 | TGCGCCAGCAGCGTCAGCTCTGGGGCCAACGTCCTGACTTTC | CASSVSSGANVLTF
TRBJ1-1 | TRBD1 | few | TRBV5-1 | TGCGCCAGCAGCGATCCAGGGGGCTCGAACACTGAAGCTTTCTTT | CASSDPGGSNTEAFF
TRBJ1-2 | NA | many | TRBV5-6 | TGTGCCAGCAGCTTACAGGATACTAACTATGGCTACACCTTC | CASSLQDTNYGYTF
TRBJ2-5 | NA | few | TRBV6-2/TRBV6-3 | TGTGCCAGCAGTAGTAGCGGTCAAATGGCCCAGTACTTC | CASSSSGQMAQYF
TRBJ2-7 | NA | NA | TRBV7-2 | TGTGCCAGCGGCAGTGGTCACAACTACGAGCAGTACTTC | CASGSGHNYEQYF
TRBJ2-7 | NA | few | TRBV3-1 | TGTGCCAGCAGCCAAGGAAGCAGGGGAGACGAGCAGTACTTC | CASSQGSRGDEQYF
TRBJ1-5 | NA | many | TRBV12-5 | TGTGCTAGTGGTCGGGTAGGCGGTGGTGTCAATCAGCCCCAGCATTTT | CASGRVGGGVNQPQHF
TRBJ1-5 | NA | NA | TRBV21-1 | TGTGCCAGCAGACAAGAGGAGTGGACAGGGGATGGTAGCAATCAGCCCCAGCATTTT | CASRQEEWTGDGSNQPQHF
TRBJ1-4 | NA | many | TRBV7-9 | TGTGCCAGCAGCTTAGGAATCGGTGAAAAACTGTTTTTT | CASSLGIGEKLFF
TRBJ2-3 | NA | few | TRBV9 | TGTGCCAGCAGCCCCAGACAGCTCACAGATACGCAGTATTTT | CASSPRQLTDTQYF
TRBJ1-1 | NA | NA | TRBV7-2 | TGTGCCAGCAGCTCCCCTCTCTGGTTCACTGAAGCTTTCTTT | CASSSPLWFTEAFF
TRBJ1-1 | NA | few | TRBV19 | TGTGCCAGTAGTATCCCCCGAGTTGCGAGGCCTGAAGCTTTCTTT | CASSIPRVARPEAFF
TRBJ2-7 | TRBD1 | few | TRBV7-6 | TGTGCCAGCAGCCCAGGGACAGGGGGCTATTACGAGCAGTACTTC | CASSPGTGGYYEQYF
TRBJ1-4 | NA | NA | TRBV12-3/TRBV12-4 | TGTGCCAGCAGCAACAGGGAGGGAGGAGAAAAACTGTTTTTT | CASSNREGGEKLFF
TRBJ2-3 | NA | few | TRBV6-2/TRBV6-3 | TGTGCCAGCAGTTACTCTCCCGGGGCCTCTGGGGCAGATACGCAGTATTTT | CASSYSPGASGADTQYF